Following are 25 T cell receptor beta chains from one sample sequenced in a study of a mutant IDH1 vaccine in newly diagnosed glioma. The table came from immunoSEQ multiplex PCR; TCRdb's copy has only in-frame clones and leaves some out. Of under 95,000 clones in the sample, 75% to 95% were seen once. Time point: week 5, during vaccination. Every single dose of the vaccine, 300 ug of mutant IDH1 20-mer peptide, came with topical imiquimod. The antigens these receptors bind are not known. This sample comprised PBMCs, obtained from a glioma patient whose treatment included an IDH1 peptide vaccine. The receptors derive from a woman aged 50 to 60 with glioma.

The rearrangement joins TRBV9 to TRBJ1-3, with 11 bases fitting TRBD1. Germline CDR1 SGDLS, CDR2 YYNGEE. The CDR3 extends over 13 amino acids. After removal of 7 bases from V and 7 bases from J, the junction contained 4 bases not matched to a gene. The CDR3 DNA reads as TGTGCCAGCGGACAGGGGGCGCAGAACACCATATATTTT. This codes for CASGQGAQNTIYF. The complete variable domain, with remaining parts taken from reference TRBV9 and TRBJ1-3, reads DSGVTQTPKHLITATGQRVTLRCSPRSGDLSVYWYQQSLDQGLQFLIQYYNGEERAKGNILERFSAQQFPDLHSELNLSSLELGDSALYFCASGQGAQNTIYFGEGSWLTVV.

This chain joins TRBV14 and TRBJ2-3; 8 bases match TRBD1. The junction had 3 bases not matched to a gene; V was cut back by 5 bases and J by 2 bases. Germline loops: CDR1 SGHDN, CDR2 FVKESK. This CDR3 is built from 14 residues. The CDR3 loop reads CASSTRGPTDTQYF. The CDR3, as DNA: TGTGCCAGCAGCACCAGGGGGCCCACAGATACGCAGTATTTT.

V usage is TRBV5-1 and J usage is TRBJ2-1; tentative D call: TRBD2 (6 bases). Deletions cut 3 bases from V and 6 bases from J, with 13 bases between. The CDR3 totals 14 residues. Germline V gene data show CDR1 as SGHRS and CDR2 as YFSETQ. The CDR3 loop is CASSYGSSGNEQFF. The CDR3 DNA sequence: TGCGCCAGCAGCTACGGGAGTTCTGGCAATGAGCAGTTCTTC.

The chain carries TRBV10-1 and TRBJ2-1, with TRBD2 identical over 8 bases. CDR3 length equals 14 residues. Trimming took 2 bases from V and 6 from J; bases not matched to a gene: 3. Germline CDR1 WNHNN, CDR2 SYGVQD (reference sequence). The CDR3 spells CASSEAGGSNEQFF. CDR3 nucleotide sequence: TGCGCCAGCAGTGAGGCGGGAGGAAGCAATGAGCAGTTCTTC.

CDR3 in amino acids: CASSSGEGYEQYF. In DNA form, the CDR3 reads TGTGCCAGCAGCTCCGGGGAGGGGTACGAGCAGTACTTC. The chain joins TRBV5-8 to TRBJ2-5; 7 bases align to TRBD2. The J call may be incorrect, as the DNA end agrees better with TRBJ2-7. The CDR3 totals 13 residues. Germline V gives CDR1 SGHTS, CDR2 YDEGEE.

The rearrangement uses TRBV29-1 and TRBJ2-2; 7 bases agree with TRBD1. Germline V CDR1 and CDR2: SQVTM, ANQGSEA. The CDR3 spans 13 residues. The V segment lost 3 bases and the J segment 7 bases; nucleotides outside the gene matches: 5. Here the CDR3 reads CSVERGQNGELFF. For the CDR3, the DNA is TGCAGCGTTGAGAGGGGGCAGAACGGGGAGCTGTTTTTT.

The count of this clone is one. The chain has TRBV6-5 and TRBJ2-5; perhaps TRBD1 as D (5 bases). Looked up from germline, CDR1 is MNHEY and CDR2 is SVGAGI. The CDR3 consists of 16 residues. V was pared by 4 bases and J by 4 bases, with 19 bases between. The DNA for the CDR3 is TGTGCCAGCAGTTCCGTTCCTGCAGGGTTAGGAGAGACCCAGTACTTC. This encodes CASSSVPAGLGETQYF.

The chain employs TRBV27 and TRBJ1-1, with D possibly matching TRBD1 (5 bases). This CDR3 is built from 14 residues. The V end was cut by 8 bases, the J end by 1 base, with 14 bases between. CDR1 and CDR2 (germline): MNHEY, SMNVEV (reference sequence). CDR3 amino acids: CASGPQEWNTEAFF. CDR3 bases: TGTGCCAGCGGGCCACAGGAGTGGAACACTGAAGCTTTCTTT.

The rearrangement uses TRBV11-2 and TRBJ2-2; the D gene is possibly TRBD2 (6 bases). The CDR3 length is 16 residues. Trimming left V 1 base short and J 3 bases short, with 12 bases between. CDR1 is SGHAT and CDR2 is FQNNGV in the germline V gene. For the CDR3, the DNA is TGTGCCAGCAGCTTAGGGCCGGGAGCTTACACCGGGGAGCTGTTTTTT. It yields the protein CASSLGPGAYTGELFF.

This sequence joins TRBV6-5 and TRBJ2-7, with D maybe TRBD1 (6 bases). Trimming cost V 7 bases and J 6 bases, with 16 bases left between them. This CDR3 spans 13 amino acids. The germline V gene encodes CDR1 MNHEY and CDR2 SVGAGI. The CDR3 spells CASTQRGGIEQYF. The CDR3 DNA reads as TGTGCCAGCACCCAACGAGGGGGAATCGAGCAGTACTTC.

This clone was detected only once. This chain uses TRBV6-5 with TRBJ2-1; D is possibly TRBD2 (6 bases). This CDR3 comprises 15 residues. V was cut by 5 bases and J by 4 bases, with 15 bases left in between. The germline gives CDR1 MNHEY, CDR2 SVGAGI. The CDR3, as DNA: TGTGCCAGCAGTAGGGGACTGCAACAGTACAATGAGCAGTTCTTC. Protein: CASSRGLQQYNEQFF.

The chain carries TRBV7-3 and TRBJ2-5; 8 nucleotides agree with TRBD2. V was clipped by 3 bases and J by 9 bases; unmatched bases: 3. CDR1 and CDR2 (germline): SGHTA, FQGTGA. This CDR3 has 12 amino acids. CDR3 region: CASSLDGGAQYF. CDR3 in DNA: TGTGCCAGCAGCTTGGACGGGGGGGCCCAGTACTTC.

This rearrangement joins TRBV7-6 to TRBJ2-1, with TRBD1 as a possible D gene (6 bases). CDR1 SGHVS and CDR2 FNYEAQ come from the germline V gene. This CDR3 comprises 16 residues. V was cut by 1 base and J by 0 bases, with 10 bases left in between. The CDR3: CASSLGGPFSYNEQFF. CDR3 in DNA: TGTGCCAGCAGCTTAGGGGGGCCCTTCTCCTACAATGAGCAGTTCTTC.

The genes are TRBV18 and TRBJ1-5; D ambiguous. This CDR3 has 14 amino acids. Germline values: CDR1 KGHSH, CDR2 LQKENI. Trimming shortened V by 2 bases and J by 1 base, and 6 bases separated the two germline ends. In DNA form, the CDR3 reads TGTGCCAGCTCACCATTGGAAAGCAATCAGCCCCAGCATTTT. Translated, it gives CASSPLESNQPQHF.

The chain has TRBV25-1 and TRBJ2-3, with D unclear. Germline CDR1 and CDR2: MGHDK and SYGVNS. Between the trimmed V and J ends, which lost 2 bases and 6 bases, there was a span of 12 bases. This CDR3 region has 14 residues. The DNA for the CDR3 is TGTGCCAGCAGTGAACCCTCAGGATCGGATACGCAGTATTTT. Protein product: CASSEPSGSDTQYF.

For the CDR3, the DNA is TGCAGTGCTAGAACCCCTTCGGGGCAGTATTTT. Translated: CSARTPSGQYF. The chain uses TRBV20-1 and TRBJ2-3, with D uncertain. The CDR3 is 11 amino acids. Germline CDR1 is DFQATT and CDR2 is SNEGSKA (reference sequence). With 2 bases removed from V and 11 bases from J, the gap between germline ends came to 11 bases.

V usage is TRBV9 and J usage is TRBJ1-4; 7 bases align to TRBD1. The length of the CDR3 is 14 residues. The germline gives CDR1 SGDLS, CDR2 YYNGEE. The junction had 3 bases not matched to a gene; V was cut back by 3 bases and J by 4 bases. This chain's CDR3 is CASSGDSYNEKLFF. The CDR3 coding sequence is TGTGCCAGCAGCGGGGACAGCTATAATGAAAAACTGTTTTTT.

The CDR3 nucleotides are TGTGCCAGCAGCTTGGTGGGACAGGTGAACTATGGCTACACCTTC. It translates to CASSLVGQVNYGYTF. The J gene is TRBJ1-2, the V gene TRBV5-4; 8 nucleotides align to TRBD1. CDR3 length: 15 residues. The J segment lost 2 bases and the V segment lost 0 bases, leaving 3 bases of the junction unmatched. CDR1 and CDR2 from the germline V gene are SGHNT and YYREEE (reference sequence).

This chain connects TRBV27 to TRBJ2-7; 7 bases match TRBD1. V shed 6 bases and J 2 bases; nucleotides not matched to a gene: 4. CDR1 MNHEY and CDR2 SMNVEV come from the germline V gene (reference sequence). The CDR3 runs to 13 residues. DNA of the CDR3: TGTGCCAGCAGGGGTACAGGGGCCTACGAGCAGTACTTC. Protein sequence: CASRGTGAYEQYF.

V usage is TRBV28 and J usage is TRBJ1-1, with D tentatively TRBD1 (5 bases). Germline lookup yields CDR1 MDHEN and CDR2 SYDVKM. Trimming removed 3 bases at V and 0 bases at J, with 8 bases between. The CDR3 loop spans 14 amino acids. The CDR3 reads CASSFWTLNTEAFF. The CDR3 nucleotides are TGTGCCAGCAGTTTCTGGACACTGAACACTGAAGCTTTCTTT.

The genes are TRBV27 and TRBJ2-7; TRBD1 aligns across 9 bases. After removal of 1 base from V and 2 bases from J, the junction contained 6 bases not matched to a gene. The CDR3 contains 16 residues. Germline V gene data show CDR1 as MNHEY and CDR2 as SMNVEV (reference sequence). The CDR3 coding sequence is TGTGCCAGCAGTTTATGGGGGACAGGGACGACCTACGAGCAGTACTTC. It encodes CASSLWGTGTTYEQYF.

The V and J genes are TRBV7-9 and TRBJ2-5; D is undetermined. Trimming shortened V by 3 bases and J by 0 bases, and 2 bases separated the two germline ends. This CDR3 region has 12 residues. Germline V gene sequence: CDR1 SEHNR, CDR2 FQNEAQ (reference sequence). The CDR3: CASSLYQETQYF. For the CDR3, the DNA is TGTGCCAGCAGCTTGTACCAAGAGACCCAGTACTTC.

The chain joins TRBV5-5 to TRBJ2-1, with 10 bases fitting TRBD1. In germline, CDR1 is SGHKS, CDR2 YYEKEE (reference sequence). Germline trimming cut 3 bases from V and 7 bases from J; bases unmatched to any gene: 13. The CDR3 contains 17 residues. The chain's CDR3 is CASSSYTTGGTWNEQFF. The CDR3 nucleotides read TGTGCCAGCAGCTCCTATACGACAGGGGGCACTTGGAATGAGCAGTTCTTC.

V gene TRBV20-1 combines with J gene TRBJ2-4, with TRBD2 identical over 10 bases. The CDR3 is made up of 11 amino acids. Losses at the gene ends were 7 bases for V and 13 bases for J; bases not matched to a gene: 7. CDR1 is DFQATT, CDR2 SNEGSKA, per germline (reference sequence). CDR3 protein: CSVLAGALQYF. CDR3 sequence (DNA): TGCAGTGTTCTAGCGGGAGCCCTCCAGTACTTC.

The chain couples TRBV15 to TRBJ2-3, with 8 nucleotides matching TRBD1. Trimming took 8 bases from V and 0 from J; bases not matched to a gene: 1. From germline, CDR1 is LNHNV and CDR2 YYDKDF (reference sequence). The CDR3 sequence is 13 residues long. The CDR3 reads CATGQGSTDTQYF. DNA of the CDR3: TGTGCCACCGGACAGGGAAGCACAGATACGCAGTATTTT.